These T cell receptor beta chains were read from a single sample in a study of blood T cells in healthy people across ages. Via MiXCR, TCRdb re-called the 5' RACE reads, giving one row per CDR3 protein. The table has roughly 680,000 distinct CDR3 sequences, over 40% seen once. Sequenced input: blood. The receptors shown here come from a woman of 80 years or more in good health. CDR3s include the opening cysteine and the closing phenylalanine or tryptophan. Fields, in order: D gene, J gene, clone size, V gene, CDR3 DNA, CDR3 protein. A D gene is named only where the DNA matches it firmly. Expanded clones are given a class, and other clones once, few, many or no size at all.

.	TRBJ2-5	many	TRBV12-3/TRBV12-4	TGTGCCAGCAGGGTTGGGGCTCAAGAGACCCAGTACTTC	CASRVGAQETQYF
TRBD2	TRBJ2-5	many	TRBV12-3/TRBV12-4	TGTGCCAGCAGTTTGGGGGGGGTTAAGATGGAGACCCAGTACTTC	CASSLGGVKMETQYF
.	TRBJ2-2	.	TRBV7-3	TGTGCCAGCAGCTTAAGTAGCGCGGTCACCGGGGAGCTGTTTTTT	CASSLSSAVTGELFF
.	TRBJ1-1	.	TRBV12-3/TRBV12-4	TGTGCCAGCAGTTTAGTCCCGGGGTTGGGAGGGACTGAAGCTTTCTTT	CASSLVPGLGGTEAFF
.	TRBJ2-3	.	TRBV12-5	TGTGCTGGTTTAGGACAGCCCACAGATACGCAGTATTTT	CAGLGQPTDTQYF
.	TRBJ2-1	many	TRBV2	TGTGCCAGCAGGCCGGGACCGTTCGATGAGCAGTTCTTC	CASRPGPFDEQFF
.	TRBJ1-5	many	TRBV20-1	TGCAGTGCTAGTTTACGGGGGTTCGGCAATCAGCCCCAGCATTTT	CSASLRGFGNQPQHF
TRBD1	TRBJ1-2	many	TRBV7-9	TGTGCCAGCAGCTTAGCAGGGACAGGACACTTCTACACCTTC	CASSLAGTGHFYTF
TRBD2	TRBJ2-3	.	TRBV2	TGTGCCAGCCAAATCGGTAAACTAGCGGGAAGTGGCACAGATACGCAGTATTTT	CASQIGKLAGSGTDTQYF
.	TRBJ2-3	.	TRBV5-1	TGCGCCAGCAGCTTGTCCTGGGCCTCGGATACGCAGTATTTT	CASSLSWASDTQYF
TRBD1	TRBJ1-2	once	TRBV4-1	TGCGCCAGCAGCCCCCAGGAGGGACAGGGGAACTATGGCTACACCTTC	CASSPQEGQGNYGYTF
TRBD2	TRBJ2-7	few	TRBV12-3/TRBV12-4	TGTGCCAGCAGCCCGGGAGCGGGGGTGTACGAGCAGTACTTC	CASSPGAGVYEQYF
.	TRBJ2-7	.	TRBV25-1	TGTGCCAGCTGGGGGGCGGGGAAGAGCTCCTACGAGCAGTACTTC	CASWGAGKSSYEQYF
.	TRBJ2-7	.	TRBV12-3/TRBV12-4	TGTGCCAGCAGTCCTTGGGGACATCGATCCGAGCAGTACTTC	CASSPWGHRSEQYF
.	TRBJ2-5	.	TRBV29-1	TGCAGCGTCGTGGACCAAGAGACCCAGTACTTC	CSVVDQETQYF
.	TRBJ1-2	few	TRBV12-3/TRBV12-4	TGTGCCAGCAACGCCCTCCCCCAGCGGGGTGGCTACACCTTC	CASNALPQRGGYTF
TRBD1	TRBJ2-7	few	TRBV28	TGTGCCAGCAGTTTATCGGGACAGGGGGTCCACGAGCAGTACTTC	CASSLSGQGVHEQYF
.	TRBJ2-7	.	TRBV12-3/TRBV12-4	TGTGCCAGCAGTTTTGCCAGCGTCTTAATATCTTACGAGCAGTACTTC	CASSFASVLISYEQYF
TRBD1	TRBJ2-1	many	TRBV5-1	TGCGCCAGCAGCCCGCCGGGACAGAGCTCAAATGAGCAGTTCTTC	CASSPPGQSSNEQFF
.	TRBJ2-1	.	TRBV20-1	TGCAGTGCTAGGTGGCGGGGGCAAGGGAATGAGCAGTTCTTC	CSARWRGQGNEQFF
.	TRBJ2-7	.	TRBV4-3	TGCGCCAGCAGCCAAGATATTAGTAGGGGGTTCAGGAACGAGCAGTACTTC	CASSQDISRGFRNEQYF
TRBD1	TRBJ2-4	.	TRBV15	TGTGCCACCAGCGTTAGACAGGGAAACGTGGAGCAGTACTTC	CATSVRQGNVEQYF
.	TRBJ2-6	.	TRBV9	TGTGCCAGCAAGGGCCAGGGTTGGGCCAACGTCCTGACTTTC	CASKGQGWANVLTF
TRBD1	TRBJ2-7	.	TRBV5-1	TGCGCCAGCAGCCCCAAGGGACAGGGGGCTTACAATGAGCAGTACTTC	CASSPKGQGAYNEQYF
TRBD1	TRBJ2-1	many	TRBV5-1	TGCGCCAGCAGCTTAAATTCAGGGGGACCCTACAATGAGCAGTTCTTC	CASSLNSGGPYNEQFF
.	TRBJ1-1	.	TRBV29-1	TGCAGCGTTGTAGGGGGTGGGGGCACTGAAGCTTTCTTT	CSVVGGGGTEAFF
.	TRBJ2-3	.	TRBV3-1	TGTGCCAGCAGCCAACCTACGACTACCCTTGGGACAGATACGCAGTATTTT	CASSQPTTTLGTDTQYF
.	TRBJ2-5	many	TRBV6-5	TGTGCCAGCAGCCGGGGGTTGGCGACCCAAGAGACCCAGTACTTC	CASSRGLATQETQYF
TRBD2	TRBJ2-3	.	TRBV20-1	TGCAGTGCTGGCGGAGCGGGGGGAAGCACAGATACGCAGTATTTT	CSAGGAGGSTDTQYF
.	TRBJ2-1	once	TRBV5-1	TGCGCCAGCAGCTGGGTAGGGCAGGGGACCTACAATGAGCAGTTCTTC	CASSWVGQGTYNEQFF
TRBD1	TRBJ1-2	many	TRBV2	TGTGCCACCCTACCGGGACAGGGGTCTAACTATGGCTACACCTTC	CATLPGQGSNYGYTF
.	TRBJ2-7	.	TRBV5-1	TGCGCCAGCAGCGCCGGGGAGAACTACGAGCAGTACTTC	CASSAGENYEQYF
.	TRBJ2-5	.	TRBV30	TGTGCCGGGAGTTTATTAAATGAGCAGTACTTC	CAGSLLNEQYF
TRBD1	TRBJ1-2	once	TRBV5-5	TGTGCCAGCAGTCCGACAGGGACCGATATGGGCTACACCTTC	CASSPTGTDMGYTF
TRBD1	TRBJ1-4	.	TRBV7-2	TGTGCCAGCAGGCCCGGGACAGGGGGCGAAAAACTGTTTTTT	CASRPGTGGEKLFF
.	TRBJ1-3	.	TRBV10-1	TGCGCCAGCAGTGAGTTTGGAAACACCATATATTTT	CASSEFGNTIYF
.	TRBJ2-3	.	TRBV19	TGTGCCAGTAGTTCGGGATCCCGACGGACAGATACGCAGTATTTT	CASSSGSRRTDTQYF
.	TRBJ2-1	.	TRBV6-6	TGTGCCAGCAGTTACGGTTCTCAGGGGCCCAATGAGCAGTTCTTC	CASSYGSQGPNEQFF
.	TRBJ2-5	.	TRBV4-3	TGCGCCAGCAGCCAAGAGTTGAGAGGTTTAGAGACCCAGTACTTC	CASSQELRGLETQYF
.	TRBJ2-5	many	TRBV7-9	TGTGCCAGCAGGACTACAGGTCCCCAAGAGACCCAGTACTTC	CASRTTGPQETQYF
.	TRBJ1-2	many	TRBV28	TGTGCCAGCAGTGCCGACAGGAACTATGGCTACACCTTC	CASSADRNYGYTF
TRBD1	TRBJ2-1	.	TRBV6-5	TGTGCCAGCAGTCGACAGGGCCCGGGCTACAATGAGCAGTTCTTC	CASSRQGPGYNEQFF
.	TRBJ2-1	many	TRBV29-1	TGCAGCGTTGACACAGGTTACAATGAGCAGTTCTTC	CSVDTGYNEQFF
.	TRBJ2-1	.	TRBV6-2/TRBV6-3	TGTGCCAGCAGTTACGGTGGGATTCTCCGAAATGAGCAGTTCTTC	CASSYGGILRNEQFF
.	TRBJ1-4	.	TRBV7-9	TGTGCCAGCAGCTCGGGTGAAACTAATGAAAAACTGTTTTTT	CASSSGETNEKLFF
.	TRBJ2-4	.	TRBV4-1	TGCGCCAGCAGCCAAGGGCAGGGACGAGGCGAAAACATTCAGTACTTC	CASSQGQGRGENIQYF
TRBD2	TRBJ2-7	.	TRBV7-2	TGTGCCAGCAGCGACCCACTTGGACTAGCGGGAGGGCGGACCTACGAGCAGTACTTC	CASSDPLGLAGGRTYEQYF
.	TRBJ2-6	.	TRBV29-1	TGCAGCGTATCAGGGGCTGGGGCCAACGTCCTGACTTTC	CSVSGAGANVLTF
.	TRBJ1-1	few	TRBV12-3/TRBV12-4	TGTGCCAGCAGTTTTGCGGGGGAAAACACTGAAGCTTTCTTT	CASSFAGENTEAFF
TRBD1	TRBJ2-1	few	TRBV3-1	TGTGCCAGCAGATTGACAGGGGGCTTAAATGAGCAGTTCTTC	CASRLTGGLNEQFF
.	TRBJ2-5	many	TRBV6-6	TGTGCCAGCATCCCAGAAGGGGGAGTGAAGACCCAGTACTTC	CASIPEGGVKTQYF
.	TRBJ1-2	.	TRBV5-1	TGCGCCAGCAGCTTGGCCCAGGTCAACTATGGCTACACCTTC	CASSLAQVNYGYTF
TRBD2	TRBJ2-3	.	TRBV2	TGTGCCAGCAGCCCCAAGCGGGGGGGGCCAGATACGCAGTATTTT	CASSPKRGGPDTQYF